This TCR beta chain was sequenced during a study of human T cells and chemical hapten exposure. Study information: Women made up most patients, who had alopecia areata, totalis or universalis.

Study-level points and caveats: TCRs at a frequency above 1 in 1000 stayed unchanged with DPC sensitization.

A note on this clonotype: Its antigen remains unknown.

Each cDNA molecule in the library carried unique molecular identifiers. TCRdb passed the reads through MiXCR, listing each CDR3 protein once. The sample holds 850 to 1,000 distinct CDR3 sequences; about 50% are singletons and the top ten take approximately 6%. Treatment described: therapeutic diphenylcyclopropenone sensitization with weekly scalp DPC. In every case, blood was obtained before the patch test was applied. This CDR3 spans 13 amino acids. Per the germline V gene, CDR1 is DFQATT and CDR2 is SNEGSKA (reference sequence). Trimming left V 4 bases short and J 3 bases short, with 13 bases between.

The sequences come from whole blood, collected before DPC sensitization or 2, 6, or about 24 weeks after (not recorded which). The clonotype comes from an adult with alopecia areata. Some clones in this sample may be carry-over from other donors' samples. This table probably holds off-target reads from a library built for another chain. This chain joins TRBV20-1 and TRBJ2-7, with D possibly being TRBD1 (6 bases). The CDR3 DNA sequence: TGCAGTGCTATTCCGGGACAAAACTACGAGCAGTACTTC. Translating gives CSAIPGQNYEQYF.